This T cell receptor (beta chain) was sequenced for a study of blood T cell repertoires in COVID-19. Whole-study context: Samples representing acute and convalescent COVID-19 were sourced from the United States, Italy and Spain. Sources were T cells, B-cell-depleted T cells, or PBMCs; the material itself was cDNA or gDNA.

Looked up from germline, CDR1 is SGHAT and CDR2 is FQNNGV. The CDR3 length is 16 residues. Trimming stripped 5 bases from V and 4 bases from J, with 20 bases between. Original methodology: The authors estimated nucleated cell counts from reference gene primer amplification. Measured with immunoSEQ multiplex PCR; TCRdb has only the in-frame clones, and not every one. That table is the source of V, J and clone size, and D and trimming were worked out from the DNA. This table has over 200,000 clones, 88% appearing once. The specimen sequenced was peripheral blood. This TCR derives from a woman aged 60-75 years with acute or convalescent COVID-19. The V call is TRBV11-2, the J call TRBJ2-5; D is possibly TRBD2 (7 bases). The CDR3 DNA follows: TGTGCCAGCAGCCCAGAAGGGGCCGGGGGGCGAGAGACCCAGTACTTC. Its translation is CASSPEGAGGRETQYF.